This record covers a single TCR beta chain. This clone has only one observation. What this receptor recognizes is not known. Per-nucleotide qualities are absent, and no much larger clonotype sits a single base away. In the prospective study, participants were roughly 18 to 89 years old, resided in 24 geographic areas of the United States, and were enrolled through a virtual design. Cohort assignment in the prospective study relied on participant-reported clinical history from a screening survey and a study questionnaire. For ImmuneRACE Cohort 3, a participant was defined as recovered based on two consecutive negative NP/OP PCR tests, clearance by a healthcare professional, or resolution of symptoms. In the prospective study, mobile phlebotomists collected whole blood, serum and a nasopharyngeal or oropharyngeal swab from each participant. Additional blood draws and questionnaires over a roughly two-month period could optionally be provided by prospective study participants. Blood samples from the prospective study were shipped frozen or at room temperature prior to DNA extraction.

This entry comes from a study of blood T cell repertoires in COVID-19 (dated by TCRdb to 2018 to 2020). Study-level background: Samples covering the acute and convalescent phases of COVID-19 were provided by collaborators in the United States, Italy and Spain. The repertoires were released in a freely available public database meant as a resource for research on the immune response to SARS-CoV-2. Sample metadata almost always included a de-identified subject ID, COVID-19 status, age in years and sex. The prospective study material was composed of cDNA or gDNA derived from T cells, B-cell-depleted T cells, or PBMCs. Where available, HLA class I and class II types were obtained from metadata supplied by the sample provider rather than from assay-based typing. Samples were obtained from the ongoing ImmuneRACE study (first 160 participants) and from about 1,300 subjects provided by 6 global collaborators. The dataset comprised deeply sampled blood TCRbeta repertoires from subjects exposed to, actively infected with, or recovered from COVID-19.

The immunoSEQ Assay, a bias-controlled multiplex PCR, was used to amplify TCRbeta CDR3 regions from genomic DNA. Concerning the study's data processing: The number of nucleated cells in each sample was estimated from the amplification of reference gene primers within the assay. Sequence reads were collapsed and filtered to measure the absolute abundance of every unique TCRbeta CDR3 rearrangement. Productive Simpson clonality was computed per sample as the square root of Simpson's diversity index over productive rearrangements. Entries here come from immuneACCESS through TCRdb and include only in-frame sequences with V and J called. Some clones fail to appear in such tables; in the studies checked, an unresolved V gene covers under half of the shortfall, and the cause of the remainder is unknown. For V, J and clone size, that table is used; D and trimming come from the DNA. This sample has 300,000 to 400,000 clones in its table, and about 88% of those were observed once. Roughly 1% of the sample rests with the top ten.

V is reduced by 2 bases and J by 2 bases, leaving a spacing of 9 bases between them. Reading from cysteine to phenylalanine, the CDR3 counts 14 amino acids. Only CDR3 DNA is held: 42 bases, read in frame from base 1. The germline V gene provides CDR1 MDHEN and CDR2 SYDVKM. What the authors observed across the whole study: Clinical and demographic metadata were provided uncurated, with the amount varying by source and participant.

Sample: PBMCs or T cells enriched from blood (not recorded which). This receptor chain uses TRBV28 and TRBJ1-1; the D gene lacks a confident call. This receptor was obtained from a woman aged 25 to 39 who had recovered from COVID-19. In nucleotides, the sequence is TGTGCCAGCAGTTTAGGAGGTCCCAACACTGAAGCTTTCTTT. This translates into CASSLGGPNTEAFF.